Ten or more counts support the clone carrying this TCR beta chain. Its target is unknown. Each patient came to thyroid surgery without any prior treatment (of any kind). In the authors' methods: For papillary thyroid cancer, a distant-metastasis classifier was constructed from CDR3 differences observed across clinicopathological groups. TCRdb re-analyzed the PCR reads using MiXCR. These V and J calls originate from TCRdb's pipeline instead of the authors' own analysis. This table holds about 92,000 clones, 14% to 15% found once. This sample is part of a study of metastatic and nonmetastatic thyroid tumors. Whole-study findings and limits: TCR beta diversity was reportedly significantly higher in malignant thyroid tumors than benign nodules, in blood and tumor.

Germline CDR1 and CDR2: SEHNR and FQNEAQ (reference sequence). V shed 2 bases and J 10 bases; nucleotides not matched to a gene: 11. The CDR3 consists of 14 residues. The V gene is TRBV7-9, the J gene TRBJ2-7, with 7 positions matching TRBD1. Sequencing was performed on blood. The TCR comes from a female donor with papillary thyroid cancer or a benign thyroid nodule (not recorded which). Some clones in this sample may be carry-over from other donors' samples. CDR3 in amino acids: CASSLNELTGVQYF. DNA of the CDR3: TGTGCCAGCAGCTTAAATGAACTTACAGGGGTCCAGTACTTC. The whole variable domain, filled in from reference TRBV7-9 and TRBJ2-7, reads DTGVSQNPRHKITKRGQNVTFRCDPISEHNRLYWYRQTLGQGPEFLTYFQNEAQLEKSRLLSDRFSAERPKGSFSTLEIQRTEQGDSAMYLCASSLNELTGVQYFGPGTRLTVT.